This is a list of T cell receptor beta chains from one sample in a study of PD-1 blockade in classical Hodgkin lymphoma. Here immunoSEQ multiplex PCR was the method, and the copy in TCRdb shows in-frame clones only, minus some. There are 41,000 or so clones in the sample; 60% to 80% occur only once, and over 2% lies in the top ten. This specimen consisted of peripheral blood mononuclear cells (PBMCs), obtained before the fourth cycle of nivolumab. The receptors were gathered from a human donor with classical Hodgkin lymphoma. Each CDR3 is given with its conserved first and last residue. A D gene is named only where the DNA matches it firmly. A row's size may be missing; if present it is once, few, many or a size class.

v_call,d_call,clone_size,j_call,cdr3_nt,cdr3_aa
TRBV2,NA,NA,TRBJ2-5,TGTGCCAGCAGTGGCCCGGGTACGGAGACCCAGTACTTC,CASSGPGTETQYF
TRBV27,NA,NA,TRBJ2-7,TGTGCCAGCAGTAAGGACCTTGGCGGCTACGAGCAGTACTTC,CASSKDLGGYEQYF
TRBV7-9,NA,NA,TRBJ1-2,TGTGCCAGCAGCTTAGCGCTTTCGGGCTATGGCTACACCTTC,CASSLALSGYGYTF
TRBV11-2,NA,NA,TRBJ2-7,TGTGCCAGCAGGGAGAGCTACGAGCAGTACTTC,CASRESYEQYF
TRBV15,NA,NA,TRBJ2-3,TGTGCCACCAGTTATCGCCTTGAGGTTCCCCACACAGATACGCAGTATTTT,CATSYRLEVPHTDTQYF
TRBV15,TRBD1,NA,TRBJ1-4,TGTGCCACCACCCACAGGGGAAGAGATGAAAAACTGTTTTTT,CATTHRGRDEKLFF
TRBV30,NA,NA,TRBJ2-1,TGTGCCTGGATACCAGGGGGGGGTAGTATTGGGAATGAGCAGTTCTTC,CAWIPGGGSIGNEQFF
TRBV7-9,NA,NA,TRBJ2-5,TGTGCCAGCAGCCTCCCTTTGGGTCGGGACCAAAGGGAGACCCAGTACTTC,CASSLPLGRDQRETQYF
TRBV7-3,TRBD2,NA,TRBJ2-3,TGTGCCAGCAGCTTAAGCAGCGGGGGAACAGATACGCAGTATTTT,CASSLSSGGTDTQYF
TRBV4-2,NA,NA,TRBJ2-3,TGTGCCAGCAGCCAAGATACCCCAGGGGGGCTGGGAGATACGCAGTATTTT,CASSQDTPGGLGDTQYF
TRBV11-2,TRBD2,NA,TRBJ2-1,TGTGCCAGCAGCCCCGGACTAGCGGGGGCTGAGCAGTTCTTC,CASSPGLAGAEQFF
TRBV19,NA,NA,TRBJ1-5,TGTGCCAGTAGTATAAATGGGAATCAGCCCCAGCATTTT,CASSINGNQPQHF
TRBV29-1,NA,NA,TRBJ2-1,TGCAGCGTTGATAGGGAGCAGTTCTTC,CSVDREQFF
TRBV6-5,NA,few,TRBJ2-3,TGTGCCAGCAGTTATGGGGGCACAGATACGCAGTATTTT,CASSYGGTDTQYF
TRBV2,NA,NA,TRBJ2-7,TGTGCCAGCAGTGAGACCGTACCGGACAGTATCTCCTACGAGCAGTACTTC,CASSETVPDSISYEQYF
TRBV5-1,NA,few,TRBJ2-1,TGCGCCAGCAGCTTGGGATACGAGGGGCTCGGGAATGAGCAGTTCTTC,CASSLGYEGLGNEQFF
TRBV4-1,TRBD1,few,TRBJ1-2,TGCGCCAGCAGCCTCTCGGGACAGGTTCTCTATGGCTACACCTTC,CASSLSGQVLYGYTF
TRBV11-2,NA,NA,TRBJ2-1,TGTGCCAGCAGCTTAATCAATGAGCAGTTCTTC,CASSLINEQFF
TRBV6-6,TRBD1,NA,TRBJ2-7,TGTGCCAGCAATATAATAGACAGGGCCTACGAGCAGTACTTC,CASNIIDRAYEQYF
TRBV28,NA,NA,TRBJ2-3,TGTGCCACCTTGCCGACCCAGGGAGATACGCAGTATTTT,CATLPTQGDTQYF
TRBV5-5,TRBD2,NA,TRBJ2-7,TGTGCCAGCAGCCCCGGACTAGCGGGGGGGCCTGAGCAGTACTTC,CASSPGLAGGPEQYF
TRBV19,NA,many,TRBJ1-1,TGTGCCAGTAGTATAGGGAGGCAGTCGAACACTGAAGCTTTCTTT,CASSIGRQSNTEAFF
TRBV9,NA,many,TRBJ2-2,TGTGCCAGCAGCGTAGTTTATGGACAGAAGAACACCGGGGAGCTGTTTTTT,CASSVVYGQKNTGELFF
TRBV5-1,NA,NA,TRBJ1-1,TGCGCCAGCAGACAGACACGTTACACTGAAGCTTTCTTT,CASRQTRYTEAFF
TRBV7-8,NA,NA,TRBJ1-5,TGTGCCAGCAGCTTGGGGGGACACGAAGATCAGCCCCAGCATTTT,CASSLGGHEDQPQHF
TRBV9,TRBD2,NA,TRBJ2-2,TGTGCCAGCAGCGTCCGTTCGGGGGGAACCGGGGAGCTGTTTTTT,CASSVRSGGTGELFF
TRBV5-1,NA,NA,TRBJ2-7,TGCGCCAGCAGCTTGTTGGGCAACTACGAGCAGTACTTC,CASSLLGNYEQYF
TRBV10-2,NA,NA,TRBJ1-1,TGCGCCAGCAATAAACAGCGGAACACTGAAGCTTTCTTT,CASNKQRNTEAFF
TRBV7-2,TRBD2,NA,TRBJ2-3,TGTGCCAGCAGGACTAGCGGGGGAGTTGATACGCAGTATTTT,CASRTSGGVDTQYF
TRBV5-8,TRBD1,NA,TRBJ2-4,TGTGCCAGCAGCCTGGGGACGACAGGGTTAACGAACATTCAGTACTTC,CASSLGTTGLTNIQYF
TRBV30,NA,NA,TRBJ1-3,TGTGCCTGGAGATATGGAAACACCATATATTTT,CAWRYGNTIYF
TRBV10-2,NA,NA,TRBJ1-1,TGCGCCAGCAAGGTGAACAGGGCGGTGAACACTGAAGCTTTCTTT,CASKVNRAVNTEAFF
TRBV2,NA,NA,TRBJ2-3,TGTGCCAGCAGTGTCGGTTTCCCAGATACGCAGTATTTT,CASSVGFPDTQYF
TRBV7-9,NA,NA,TRBJ2-3,TGTGCCAGCAGCCACAAGTTCACAGATACGCAGTATTTT,CASSHKFTDTQYF
TRBV27,NA,NA,TRBJ2-7,TGTGCCAGCAGTTTATCGAGGGGGGGTAGCTACGAGCAGTACTTC,CASSLSRGGSYEQYF
TRBV4-3,NA,NA,TRBJ2-7,TGCGCCAGCAGCCAAGGGAACGAGCAGTACTTC,CASSQGNEQYF
TRBV7-8,NA,few,TRBJ1-2,TGTGCCAGCATAAAAGGGACGCTAGACTCTAACTATGGCTACACCTTC,CASIKGTLDSNYGYTF
TRBV11-3,TRBD1,NA,TRBJ2-2,TGTGCCAGCAGCCCGGGACAGGGAAACACCGGGGAGCTGTTTTTT,CASSPGQGNTGELFF
TRBV6-1,TRBD1,NA,TRBJ2-7,TGTGCCAGTCAGGACAGGGGAACCTACGAGCAGTACTTC,CASQDRGTYEQYF
TRBV10-2,NA,NA,TRBJ2-5,TGCGCCAGCAGTGTATCAGGGGGGAGGGAGACCCAGTACTTC,CASSVSGGRETQYF
TRBV6-1,NA,NA,TRBJ2-1,TGTGCCAGCAGTGAAGGGCGGGGCAACGGTGGCAATGAGCAGTTCTTC,CASSEGRGNGGNEQFF
TRBV6-1,NA,NA,TRBJ2-1,TGTGCCAGCAGTGAAGCGTATAGTCACAATGAGCAGTTCTTC,CASSEAYSHNEQFF
TRBV11-2,TRBD2,NA,TRBJ2-7,TGTGCCAGCAGCTTAGGGGGGGGTCTCATTTTCTACGAGCAGTACTTC,CASSLGGGLIFYEQYF
TRBV5-1,TRBD2,NA,TRBJ2-1,TGCGCCAGCAGCTTGTTCGCGGGGGGCAGTTCGAACAATGAGCAGTTCTTC,CASSLFAGGSSNNEQFF
TRBV4-1,NA,medium-sized,TRBJ1-4,TGCGCCAGCAGCCCCGGACCAGTTAGTGAAAAACTGTTTTTT,CASSPGPVSEKLFF
TRBV4-3,NA,NA,TRBJ1-3,TGCGCCAGCAGCCTAATAGGGAAGGGCGCTGGAAACACCATATATTTT,CASSLIGKGAGNTIYF
TRBV28,TRBD1,few,TRBJ1-5,TGTGCCAGCAGAACAGGGGGCCTAGGTCAGCCCCAGCATTTT,CASRTGGLGQPQHF
TRBV11-2,NA,NA,TRBJ1-2,TGTGCCAGCAGCCTAACAGGGTATGGCTACACCTTC,CASSLTGYGYTF
TRBV28,NA,NA,TRBJ2-7,TGTGCCAGCATGGGGGGTTTCTACGAGCAGTACTTC,CASMGGFYEQYF
TRBV23-1,NA,NA,TRBJ1-5,TGCGCCAGCAGTCCCCCCGAAGGTCCGGGAGAGAGCAATCAGCCCCAGCATTTT,CASSPPEGPGESNQPQHF
TRBV11-2,NA,NA,TRBJ2-1,TGTGCCAGCAGCCCTAGAGTGAGCTCCTACAATGAGCAGTTCTTC,CASSPRVSSYNEQFF
TRBV7-8,NA,NA,TRBJ2-7,TGTGCCAGCAGCTCCTACAGTTCGCGGTACGAGCAGTACTTC,CASSSYSSRYEQYF
TRBV13,TRBD2,few,TRBJ2-1,TGTGCCAGCAGCTTGTGGGGCGGGGGGGCCGCTGAGCAGTTCTTC,CASSLWGGGAAEQFF
TRBV7-9,NA,few,TRBJ1-4,TGTGCCAGCCAAGGCGGGACGCTAGAAAAACTGTTTTTT,CASQGGTLEKLFF
TRBV4-1,NA,NA,TRBJ2-2,TGCGCCAGCAGCCAGACGGACCGGGCCGGGGAGCTGTTTTTT,CASSQTDRAGELFF
TRBV6-5,TRBD1,NA,TRBJ1-2,TGTGCCAGCAAAATACAGGGGGATCTGCTCTATGGCTACACCTTC,CASKIQGDLLYGYTF
TRBV7-3,NA,NA,TRBJ1-6,TGTGCCAGCAGCTTGGGGGGAGGGCCACCCCTCCACTTT,CASSLGGGPPLHF
TRBV7-3,TRBD1,NA,TRBJ1-2,TGTGCCAGCAGCCCAACAGGGGAGGACTATGGCTACACCTTC,CASSPTGEDYGYTF